This TCR beta chain was identified in a study of siplizumab effects on memory and regulatory T cells. Study results and limitations: The alloreactive clones that mapped to unstimulated subsets made up only a minor fraction. The mean Treg-derived percentage of mappable alloreactive CD4+ clones was approximately 70% with siplizumab compared with approximately 25% in controls. An assignable phenotype, naive or memory, was missing from roughly 78-96% of proliferating CD4+ or CD8+ clones.

With respect to this clone: Its antigen is unidentified.

Trimming removed 6 bases at V and 4 bases at J, with 12 bases between. The length of the CDR3 is 12 residues. Germline CDR1 SQVTM, CDR2 ANQGSEA. Clones were read by immunoSEQ multiplex PCR, and TCRdb kept only the in-frame ones, dropping some. The sample yields 100,000 or so clones, around nine tenths seen once. This rearrangement joins TRBV29-1 to TRBJ1-2; possibly TRBD1 for D (5 bases). Sequencing input: non-Treg CD4+ T cells sorted from blood. This clonotype originated in a human donor in good health. The CDR3 here is CSVYRFSYGYTF. In DNA, the CDR3 is TGCAGCGTGTACAGGTTCTCCTATGGCTACACCTTC.